A selection of T cell receptor beta chains follows, all from one sample in a study of T cell responses to AZD1222 COVID-19 vaccine. Clones were read by immunoSEQ multiplex PCR, and TCRdb kept only the in-frame ones, dropping some. This sample has about 150,000 clones; more than 85% occur once, and the top ten carry approximately 3.6%. This specimen was peripheral blood, taken 28 days after the second AZD1222 dose. These receptor sequences come from an adult who received the AZD1222 COVID-19 vaccine. The CDR3 runs from the conserved cysteine through the conserved F or W. Fields, in order: clone size, D gene, CDR3 length, J gene, V gene, CDR3 DNA, CDR3 protein. A D gene is named only where the DNA matches it firmly. Expanded clones are given a class, and other clones once, few, many or no size at all.

clone_size: .
d_call: TRBD2
cdr3_length: 13
j_call: TRBJ2-3
v_call: TRBV29-1
cdr3_nt: TGCAGCGCCCGGACTAGCAATTTTGATACGCAGTATTTT
cdr3_aa: CSARTSNFDTQYF

clone_size: .
d_call: TRBD1
cdr3_length: 17
j_call: TRBJ1-4
v_call: TRBV4-1
cdr3_nt: TGCGCCAGCAGCCAAGAGCGGAACAGGGGATTGGATGAAAAACTGTTTTTT
cdr3_aa: CASSQERNRGLDEKLFF

clone_size: .
d_call: .
cdr3_length: 16
j_call: TRBJ2-3
v_call: TRBV11-3
cdr3_nt: TGTGCCAGCAGCTTAAGTGGGACACTTAGCACAGATACGCAGTATTTT
cdr3_aa: CASSLSGTLSTDTQYF

clone_size: .
d_call: .
cdr3_length: 15
j_call: TRBJ1-5
v_call: TRBV4-1
cdr3_nt: TGCGCCAGCAGCCAAGATAGGGGGGCGGGTCAGCCCCAGCATTTT
cdr3_aa: CASSQDRGAGQPQHF

clone_size: .
d_call: TRBD1
cdr3_length: 14
j_call: TRBJ1-1
v_call: TRBV4-1
cdr3_nt: TGCGCCAGCAGCCCCCGGACAGGGGGCACTGAAGCTTTCTTT
cdr3_aa: CASSPRTGGTEAFF

clone_size: .
d_call: .
cdr3_length: 18
j_call: TRBJ2-4
v_call: TRBV4-1
cdr3_nt: TGCGCCAGCGCCGGGAAGGAGTCCGCTGGTTTAGCCAAAAACATTCAGTACTTC
cdr3_aa: CASAGKESAGLAKNIQYF

clone_size: .
d_call: TRBD2
cdr3_length: 12
j_call: TRBJ2-7
v_call: TRBV12-3/TRBV12-4
cdr3_nt: TGTGCCAGCAGTGGACTAGTTTACGAGCAGTACTTC
cdr3_aa: CASSGLVYEQYF

clone_size: once
d_call: .
cdr3_length: 14
j_call: TRBJ2-3
v_call: TRBV3-1/TRBV3-2
cdr3_nt: TGTGCCAGCAGCCAAGTGGTCGGCACAGATACGCAGTATTTT
cdr3_aa: CASSQVVGTDTQYF

clone_size: .
d_call: TRBD2
cdr3_length: 18
j_call: TRBJ2-3
v_call: TRBV4-3
cdr3_nt: TGCGCCAGCAGCCAAGATTTTGGACTAGCGGGAGGCACAGATACGCAGTATTTT
cdr3_aa: CASSQDFGLAGGTDTQYF

clone_size: .
d_call: .
cdr3_length: 15
j_call: TRBJ1-5
v_call: TRBV2
cdr3_nt: TGTGCCAGCAGTGAACATGCCCCAGGGGATCAGCCCCAGCATTTT
cdr3_aa: CASSEHAPGDQPQHF

clone_size: .
d_call: .
cdr3_length: 13
j_call: TRBJ2-3
v_call: TRBV5-4
cdr3_nt: TGTGCCAGCTCTCCTGCGCTAGCGACTACGCAGTATTTT
cdr3_aa: CASSPALATTQYF

clone_size: .
d_call: .
cdr3_length: 10
j_call: TRBJ1-2
v_call: TRBV3-1/TRBV3-2
cdr3_nt: TGTGCCAGCAGCCCCTATGGGAGGACCTTC
cdr3_aa: CASSPYGRTF

clone_size: .
d_call: .
cdr3_length: 15
j_call: TRBJ1-3
v_call: TRBV25-1
cdr3_nt: TGTGCCAGCAGTGGGGCGGACAGCCCAGGAAACACCATATATTTT
cdr3_aa: CASSGADSPGNTIYF

clone_size: .
d_call: .
cdr3_length: 15
j_call: TRBJ1-3
v_call: TRBV10-3
cdr3_nt: TGTGCCATCAGGACCACAGGAGAGACCGAAAACACCATATATTTT
cdr3_aa: CAIRTTGETENTIYF

clone_size: .
d_call: TRBD1
cdr3_length: 17
j_call: TRBJ2-1
v_call: TRBV11-3
cdr3_nt: TGTGCCAGCAGCTTAGATTCAAGGGACAGGGGCTACAATGAGCAGTTCTTC
cdr3_aa: CASSLDSRDRGYNEQFF

clone_size: .
d_call: .
cdr3_length: 11
j_call: TRBJ1-5
v_call: TRBV20-1
cdr3_nt: TGCAGTGCTAGCGGTGGTCAGCCCCAGCATTTT
cdr3_aa: CSASGGQPQHF

clone_size: .
d_call: .
cdr3_length: 16
j_call: TRBJ2-5
v_call: TRBV11-2
cdr3_nt: TGTGCCAGCAGCTTGAGTTATGGGATTGGCCAAGAGACCCAGTACTTC
cdr3_aa: CASSLSYGIGQETQYF

clone_size: .
d_call: TRBD2
cdr3_length: 16
j_call: TRBJ2-2
v_call: TRBV7-9
cdr3_nt: TGTGCCAGCAGCGGCGGGACTAGCAGGGACACCGGGGAGCTGTTTTTT
cdr3_aa: CASSGGTSRDTGELFF

clone_size: once
d_call: TRBD2
cdr3_length: 17
j_call: TRBJ2-1
v_call: TRBV7-2
cdr3_nt: TGTGCCAGCAGCTTATGGCTAGCGGGAGGGCCGGGCAATGAGCAGTTCTTC
cdr3_aa: CASSLWLAGGPGNEQFF

clone_size: .
d_call: .
cdr3_length: 15
j_call: TRBJ1-3
v_call: TRBV18
cdr3_nt: TGTGCCAGCTCTCCGCCAGGGGCGGAAGGAAACACCATATATTTT
cdr3_aa: CASSPPGAEGNTIYF

clone_size: .
d_call: .
cdr3_length: 16
j_call: TRBJ1-2
v_call: TRBV6-1
cdr3_nt: TGTGCCAGCAGTGCCCGTCCCACGGGAGGTGACTATGGCTACACCTTC
cdr3_aa: CASSARPTGGDYGYTF

clone_size: once
d_call: .
cdr3_length: 14
j_call: TRBJ2-3
v_call: TRBV7-9
cdr3_nt: TGTGCCAGCAGTAAGGCAGGTTTCACAGATACGCAGTATTTT
cdr3_aa: CASSKAGFTDTQYF

clone_size: .
d_call: .
cdr3_length: 14
j_call: TRBJ1-2
v_call: TRBV5-5
cdr3_nt: TGTGCCAGCAGCCATCGGGACACCAACTATGGCTACACCTTC
cdr3_aa: CASSHRDTNYGYTF

clone_size: .
d_call: .
cdr3_length: 15
j_call: TRBJ2-2
v_call: TRBV5-8
cdr3_nt: TGTGCCAGCAGCCTCAGGACAGCGAACACCGGGGAGCTGTTTTTT
cdr3_aa: CASSLRTANTGELFF

clone_size: .
d_call: TRBD1
cdr3_length: 18
j_call: TRBJ1-3
v_call: TRBV15
cdr3_nt: TGTGCCACCAGCAGAGGAGGGAGTTGGCAGGGGGCTGGAAACACCATATATTTT
cdr3_aa: CATSRGGSWQGAGNTIYF

clone_size: .
d_call: .
cdr3_length: 13
j_call: TRBJ1-1
v_call: TRBV7-9
cdr3_nt: TGTGCCAGCAGCTTAGCGGAGAACACTGAAGCTTTCTTT
cdr3_aa: CASSLAENTEAFF

clone_size: .
d_call: TRBD1
cdr3_length: 14
j_call: TRBJ2-7
v_call: TRBV6-5
cdr3_nt: TGTGCCAGCAGTCGGAGACAGGGGGCATTGGAGCAGTACTTC
cdr3_aa: CASSRRQGALEQYF

clone_size: once
d_call: TRBD1
cdr3_length: 18
j_call: TRBJ2-2
v_call: TRBV24-1
cdr3_nt: TGTGCCACCAGTGATCCGGCAAGGCCAGGGGGTTACACCGGGGAGCTGTTTTTT
cdr3_aa: CATSDPARPGGYTGELFF

clone_size: .
d_call: .
cdr3_length: 14
j_call: TRBJ1-6
v_call: TRBV2
cdr3_nt: TGTGCCAGCAGTGGGAGCTCCTATAATTCACCCCTCCACTTT
cdr3_aa: CASSGSSYNSPLHF

clone_size: once
d_call: TRBD1
cdr3_length: 13
j_call: TRBJ2-1
v_call: TRBV10-2
cdr3_nt: TGCGCCACCGCGACAGGGTCAGGTGGTGAGCAGTTCTTC
cdr3_aa: CATATGSGGEQFF

clone_size: .
d_call: .
cdr3_length: 14
j_call: TRBJ2-7
v_call: TRBV7-2
cdr3_nt: TGTGCCAGCAGCCCTTTAAGGGGGACCTACGAGCAGTACTTC
cdr3_aa: CASSPLRGTYEQYF

clone_size: few
d_call: .
cdr3_length: 14
j_call: TRBJ1-2
v_call: TRBV2
cdr3_nt: TGTGCCAGCAGGGCGAGGCCGGCTAACTATGGCTACACCTTC
cdr3_aa: CASRARPANYGYTF

clone_size: .
d_call: .
cdr3_length: 14
j_call: TRBJ2-5
v_call: TRBV5-1
cdr3_nt: TGCGCCAGCAGCTCTGTGGGCCGGGGGGAGACCCAGTACTTC
cdr3_aa: CASSSVGRGETQYF

clone_size: .
d_call: .
cdr3_length: 14
j_call: TRBJ1-6
v_call: TRBV5-4
cdr3_nt: TGTGCCAGCAGCTTCGAAAGGAATAATTCACCCCTCCACTTT
cdr3_aa: CASSFERNNSPLHF

clone_size: .
d_call: .
cdr3_length: 13
j_call: TRBJ2-7
v_call: TRBV5-1
cdr3_nt: TGCGCCAGCAGCTTGGTAGGATACTACGAGCAGTACTTC
cdr3_aa: CASSLVGYYEQYF

clone_size: once
d_call: TRBD2
cdr3_length: 15
j_call: TRBJ2-2
v_call: TRBV24-1
cdr3_nt: TGTGCCACCAGTGATTTCGGACTAGCGGACGGGGAGCTGTTTTTT
cdr3_aa: CATSDFGLADGELFF

clone_size: .
d_call: .
cdr3_length: 17
j_call: TRBJ2-1
v_call: TRBV27
cdr3_nt: TGTGCCAGCAGTTTAGTGTCAGATACGAGTTCCTACAATGAGCAGTTCTTC
cdr3_aa: CASSLVSDTSSYNEQFF

clone_size: .
d_call: TRBD1
cdr3_length: 14
j_call: TRBJ1-2
v_call: TRBV2
cdr3_nt: TGTGCCAGCACCTTGGGACAGGGTCGGTATGGCTACACCTTC
cdr3_aa: CASTLGQGRYGYTF

clone_size: .
d_call: .
cdr3_length: 16
j_call: TRBJ1-3
v_call: TRBV4-1
cdr3_nt: TGCGCCAGCAGCCCCGGGACGGCAAGACGCGGAAACACCATATATTTT
cdr3_aa: CASSPGTARRGNTIYF

clone_size: .
d_call: TRBD2
cdr3_length: 16
j_call: TRBJ2-1
v_call: TRBV7-9
cdr3_nt: TGTGCCAGCAGCTTAGCGGCTGGCGGGAGGGCCAATGAGCAGTTCTTC
cdr3_aa: CASSLAAGGRANEQFF

clone_size: .
d_call: .
cdr3_length: 13
j_call: TRBJ2-5
v_call: TRBV29-1
cdr3_nt: TGCAGCGTTGTGCGGACAAGCCAAGAGACCCAGTACTTC
cdr3_aa: CSVVRTSQETQYF

clone_size: .
d_call: TRBD1
cdr3_length: 14
j_call: TRBJ1-2
v_call: TRBV11-2
cdr3_nt: TGTGCCAGCAGCTTAGGGACAGGCCCCTATGGCTACACCTTC
cdr3_aa: CASSLGTGPYGYTF

clone_size: few
d_call: .
cdr3_length: 14
j_call: TRBJ1-1
v_call: TRBV2
cdr3_nt: TGTGCCAGCAGTGAAGAAGGAATGAACACTGAAGCTTTCTTT
cdr3_aa: CASSEEGMNTEAFF

clone_size: .
d_call: .
cdr3_length: 13
j_call: TRBJ2-2
v_call: TRBV7-2
cdr3_nt: TGTGCCAGCAGCCAGGCGCCTACCGGGGAGCTGTTTTTT
cdr3_aa: CASSQAPTGELFF

clone_size: .
d_call: TRBD1
cdr3_length: 14
j_call: TRBJ1-1
v_call: TRBV27
cdr3_nt: TGTGCCAGCAGGGCGAACAGGGGTGGGGCTGAAGCTTTCTTT
cdr3_aa: CASRANRGGAEAFF